This T cell receptor beta chain was captured by sequencing in a study of regulatory T cells in long-lasting Graves disease. General study findings and limits: Persistent disease was characterized by preferential usage of TRBV28, TRBJ1-2 and TRBJ2-5.

Researchers made TCR beta libraries by using iRepertoire HTBI primers and running Arm-PCR on CDR3 regions. Using its own MiXCR run on the multiplex PCR reads, TCRdb lists one record per CDR3 protein. The sample records some 430,000 distinct CDR3 sequences, around a fifth being singletons. In germline, CDR1 is MNHEY, CDR2 SMNVEV (reference sequence). Trimming removed 11 bases at V and 6 bases at J, with 32 bases between. The CDR3 length is 17 residues. Specified time point: persistent/refractory GD, antithyroid drugs over 5 years with positive TRAb. Preparation of the TCR library used RNA extracted from PBMCs. Comments on this clonotype: What it binds is not known.

The source is a female donor with Graves disease. Source: peripheral blood mononuclear cells (PBMCs), taken when the disease was refractory, from a patient treated with antithyroid drugs. The chain uses TRBV27 and TRBJ2-7, with D perhaps assigned TRBD1 or TRBD2 (5 bases each). The CDR3 loop is CAELGIGHGAYRGEQYF. DNA for the CDR3: TGTGCCGAGCTGGGTATCGGACACGGGGCATATCGAGGCGAGCAGTACTTC.